The source of this T cell receptor beta chain is a study of beta chain features in type 1 diabetes (dated by TCRdb to 2017 to 2018). Looking at the study overall: Mean age, gender distribution, total cell number and subset yield did not differ between patients and healthy donors. Across all samples, around 100 million sorted cells were examined, and cell number per subset correlated strongly with RNA yield. In the study, recently diagnosed type 1 diabetes patients and matched healthy donors were compared on the TCRB repertoires of their sorted circulating CD4+ T cell subsets. Regulatory and stem cell-like memory subsets were obtained from only 8 patients and roughly eight healthy donors, while naive and central memory subsets were obtained from all 28 donors. Study-level results and caveats: At VDJ recombination sites, type 1 diabetes patients had fewer insertions and more deleted nucleotides, which implies abnormalities in thymic rearrangement. In all four CD4+ subsets, TCRB CDR3 length was moderately but significantly shorter in type 1 diabetes patients. Because the HLA sub-analyses included only small numbers of individuals, any influence of HLA type on TCRB rearrangement was left unresolved. Because cDNA rather than genomic DNA was sequenced, highly expressing activated cells could have been over-represented, although no difference in activation and CD3 levels was found between groups. Shorter templates might have been favored by PCR, but patient and control samples were amplified and corrected together, so both groups would have been affected equally by any skew. Naive, central memory and regulatory TCRB repertoires appeared more similar among patients than among healthy donors.

As for this clone: Its cognate antigen has yet to be identified. Base qualities were left out, and no much larger clone turns up one base away.

Its CDR3 holds 14 amino acids, cysteine through phenylalanine. Only the CDR3 DNA is retained, 42 bases long and in frame from the first base. The germline V gene gives CDR1 as SGHTA and CDR2 as FQGNSA. V and J are trimmed by 5 bases and 3 bases, and the gene matches miss 1 base of the junction. Each donor gave one peripheral blood draw, averaging roughly 0.11 L, which was collected into heparinised tubes. A BD FACSAria II was used to sort naive, central memory, regulatory and stem cell-like memory CD4+ T cells with a panel that included CD45RO, CCR7, CD25, CD127, CD95 and CD27. Every sorted population had a purity above 98%. PBMCs were isolated immediately by Lymphoprep density gradient centrifugation and stained directly without culture. Samples were stained and sorted in pairs, with one healthy donor and one patient per experiment, so that batch effects were minimized. All of the isolated RNA was reverse transcribed with the High Capacity cDNA Reverse Transcription Kit, so expressed TCRB transcripts were sequenced. Deep immunoSEQ sequencing was applied to naive, central memory and regulatory T cell samples, giving an average of roughly 3.5 million total reads per sample. Sorted cells were lysed in RLT buffer, and RNA was extracted using DNase-treated RNeasy Micro or Mini kits according to cell number. Each cell subset was processed on its own to prevent cross-contamination, while patient and healthy donor samples were processed together. Using the immunoSEQ multiplex PCR, TCRB sequences were amplified from cDNA into 87-bp fragments spanning the CDR3 region. Amplicons were sequenced on the Illumina HiSeq platform. The authors processed their data as follows. Synthetic template baselines were used to correct PCR bias computationally, reads within Hamming distance 2 were collapsed, and singletons that could not be merged were discarded. By aligning reads against IMGT, V, D and J genes, CDR3 length, and insertions or deletions at six rearrangement sites were assigned. Within each subset, clonotype counts were normalized to sorted cell number, and only after that were true diversity and Gini coefficients computed with the tcR R package. Repertoire sharing was quantified using the overlap coefficient calculated on TCRB nucleotide sequences. This immuneACCESS table, as held by TCRdb, lists in-frame sequences with V and J called but not all clones. Of the missing ones, under half trace to an unresolved V gene in checked studies; the others have no known cause. The D gene and trimming were derived from the DNA, and the V and J assignments and clone size from that table. This sample is represented by around 180,000 clones; approximately 13% of them were singletons. The biggest ten clones account for 0.55% to 0.8% of the sample.

The rearrangement joined TRBV7-2 to TRBJ2-1, with 10 middle bases fitting TRBD2. Sequenced input: central memory CD4+ T cells from blood. This receptor was obtained from a woman between 18 and 30 years old in good health. The CDR3 amino acid sequence is: CASSRTSGYNEQFF. The nucleotide sequence is TGTGCCAGCAGCCGGACTAGCGGCTACAATGAGCAGTTCTTC. The entire variable domain, with the stretches around the CDR3 drawn from the reference TRBV7-2 and TRBJ2-1 proteins, is GAGVSQSPSNKVTEKGKDVELRCDPISGHTALYWYRQSLGQGLEFLIYFQGNSAPDKSGLPSDRFSAERTGGSVSTLTIQRTQQEDSAVYLCASSRTSGYNEQFFGPGTRLTVL.